The T cell receptor (beta chain) under discussion was sequenced for a study of OX40 agonist ivuxolimab in advanced cancers. At the level of the study: Ivuxolimab is a fully human IgG2 antibody that activates OX40 (CD134). Study-level points and caveats: CD8+ T cells were the subset that, on average, had more expanded clones than CD4+.

With autoimmune disease history or systemic immunosuppression, patients were excluded. Using immunoSEQ multiplex PCR, the repertoire was profiled, and TCRdb retains in-frame clones only, with some absent. The sample lists about 43,000 clones; around 86% were seen once. This CDR3 spans 13 amino acids. V lost 4 bases and J lost 3, with 9 bases in between. Looked up from germline, CDR1 is MNHEY and CDR2 is SVGAGI. Concerning this clone itself: Its antigen is not known.

This chain connects TRBV6-5 to TRBJ1-1; maybe TRBD1 (5 bases). Source: CD4+ or CD8+ T cells sorted from blood, taken in a trial of the OX40 agonist ivuxolimab. The TCR sequence derives from an adult with an advanced solid tumor such as melanoma, head and neck, liver or kidney cancer. CDR3 residues: CASSWGRDTEAFF. CDR3 DNA: TGTGCCAGCAGTTGGGGGAGGGACACTGAAGCTTTCTTT.